The 3 T cell receptor beta chains presented below share a single source sample, sequenced in a study of regulatory T cells in long-lasting Graves disease. Documented time point: newly diagnosed GD, antithyroid drugs for less than 3 months. There was RNA extracted from PBMCs, and the TCR library was made from it. Library construction for TCR beta used iRepertoire HTBI primers and Arm-PCR of CDR3 regions. TCRdb called the multiplex PCR reads again in MiXCR, with one record for every CDR3 protein. Seen here are 420,000 or so distinct CDR3 sequences, about a sixth observed once, and the top ten hold under 30%. This same sample was also part of a study on T cells in Graves' hyperthyroidism and ophthalmopathy.

Sequenced here: peripheral blood mononuclear cells (PBMCs), sampled at new diagnosis, from a patient treated with antithyroid drugs. Every receptor here comes from a woman aged 18-30 years with Graves disease.

The chain couples TRBV9 to TRBJ2-7; D possibly corresponds to TRBD2 (6 bases). There are 15 residues in the CDR3. V shed 4 bases and J shed 2 bases, with 16 bases lying between them. Per germline, CDR1 SGDLS and CDR2 YYNGEE. The CDR3 DNA follows: TGTGCCAGCAGCCAAGACCCCGGGGGAACCTACGAGCAGTACTTC. Translating gives CASSQDPGGTYEQYF.

This sequence joins TRBV6-1 and TRBJ1-4; TRBD1 might be the D (6 bases). The CDR3 is 17 amino acids. V gave up 6 bases and J gave up 0 bases, with 17 bases separating them. Germline CDR1 and CDR2: MNHNS and SASEGT. CDR3 loop: CASRPLYREATNEKLFF. CDR3 DNA sequence: TGTGCCAGCAGGCCCTTATACAGGGAGGCAACTAATGAAAAACTGTTTTTT.

V is TRBV7-9 and J is TRBJ2-7; possible D gene TRBD1, 6 bases. Germline-derived CDR1 and CDR2 are SEHNR and FQNEAQ (reference sequence). V lost 5 bases and J 0 bases, leaving 14 bases between the germline ends. The CDR3 covers 15 residues. The CDR3 loop reads CASSPGAGSSYEQYF. CDR3 DNA sequence: TGTGCCAGCAGCCCAGGGGCAGGTAGCTCCTACGAGCAGTACTTC.